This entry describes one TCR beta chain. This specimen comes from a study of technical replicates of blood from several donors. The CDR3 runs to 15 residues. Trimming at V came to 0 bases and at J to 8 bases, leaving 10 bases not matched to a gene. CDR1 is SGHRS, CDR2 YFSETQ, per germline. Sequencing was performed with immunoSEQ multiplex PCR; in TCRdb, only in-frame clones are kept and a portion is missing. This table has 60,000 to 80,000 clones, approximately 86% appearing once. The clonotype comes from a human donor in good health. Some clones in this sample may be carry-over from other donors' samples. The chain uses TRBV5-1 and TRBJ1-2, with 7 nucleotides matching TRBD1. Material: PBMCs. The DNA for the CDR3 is TGCGCCAGCAGCTTGGCCGGACAGGTCGAAGTAGGCTACACCTTC. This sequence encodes CASSLAGQVEVGYTF.